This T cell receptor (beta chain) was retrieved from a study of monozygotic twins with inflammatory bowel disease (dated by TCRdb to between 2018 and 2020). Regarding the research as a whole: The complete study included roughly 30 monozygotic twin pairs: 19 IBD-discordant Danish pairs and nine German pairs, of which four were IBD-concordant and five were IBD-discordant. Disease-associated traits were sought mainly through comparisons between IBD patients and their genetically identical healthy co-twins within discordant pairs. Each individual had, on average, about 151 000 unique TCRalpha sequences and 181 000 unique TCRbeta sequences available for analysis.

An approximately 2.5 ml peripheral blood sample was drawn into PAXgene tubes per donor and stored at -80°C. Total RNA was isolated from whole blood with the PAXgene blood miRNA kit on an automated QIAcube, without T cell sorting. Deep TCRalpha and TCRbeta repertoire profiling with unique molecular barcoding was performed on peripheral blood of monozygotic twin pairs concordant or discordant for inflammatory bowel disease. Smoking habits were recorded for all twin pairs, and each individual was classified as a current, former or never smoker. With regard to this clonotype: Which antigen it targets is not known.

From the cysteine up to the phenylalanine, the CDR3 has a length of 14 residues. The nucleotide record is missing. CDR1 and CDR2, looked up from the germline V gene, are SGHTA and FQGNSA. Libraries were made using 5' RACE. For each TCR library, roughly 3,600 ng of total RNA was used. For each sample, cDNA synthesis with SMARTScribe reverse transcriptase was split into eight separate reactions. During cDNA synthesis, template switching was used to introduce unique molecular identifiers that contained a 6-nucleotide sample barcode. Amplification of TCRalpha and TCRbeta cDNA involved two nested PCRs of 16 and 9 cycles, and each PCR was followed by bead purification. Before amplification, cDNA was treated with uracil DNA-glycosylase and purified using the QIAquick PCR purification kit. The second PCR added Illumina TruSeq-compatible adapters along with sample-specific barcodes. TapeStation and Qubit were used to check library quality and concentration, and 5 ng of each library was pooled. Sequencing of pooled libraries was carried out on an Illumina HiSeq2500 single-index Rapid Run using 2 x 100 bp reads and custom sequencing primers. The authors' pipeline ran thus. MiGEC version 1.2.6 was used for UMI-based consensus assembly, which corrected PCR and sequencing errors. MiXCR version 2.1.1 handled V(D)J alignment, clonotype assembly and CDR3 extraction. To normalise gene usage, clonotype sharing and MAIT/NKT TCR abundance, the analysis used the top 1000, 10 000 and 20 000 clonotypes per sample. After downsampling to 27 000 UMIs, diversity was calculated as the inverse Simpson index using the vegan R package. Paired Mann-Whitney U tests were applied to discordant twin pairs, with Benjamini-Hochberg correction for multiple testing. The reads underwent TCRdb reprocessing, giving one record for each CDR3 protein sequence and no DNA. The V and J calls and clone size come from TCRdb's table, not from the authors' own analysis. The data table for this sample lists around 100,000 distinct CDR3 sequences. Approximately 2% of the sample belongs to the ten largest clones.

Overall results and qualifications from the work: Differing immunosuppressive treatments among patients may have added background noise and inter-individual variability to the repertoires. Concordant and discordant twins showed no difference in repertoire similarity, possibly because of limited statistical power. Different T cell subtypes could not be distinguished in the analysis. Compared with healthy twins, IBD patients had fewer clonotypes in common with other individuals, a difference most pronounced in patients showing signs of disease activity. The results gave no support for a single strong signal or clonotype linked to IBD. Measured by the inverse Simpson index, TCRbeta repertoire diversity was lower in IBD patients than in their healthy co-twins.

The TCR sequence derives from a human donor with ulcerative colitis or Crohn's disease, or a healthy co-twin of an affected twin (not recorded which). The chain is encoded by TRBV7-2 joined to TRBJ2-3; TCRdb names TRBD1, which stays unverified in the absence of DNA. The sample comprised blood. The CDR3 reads CASSLAQGMSTQYF. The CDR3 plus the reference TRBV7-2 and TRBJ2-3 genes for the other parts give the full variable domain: GAGVSQSPSNKVTEKGKDVELRCDPISGHTALYWYRQSLGQGLEFLIYFQGNSAPDKSGLPSDRFSAERTGGSVSTLTIQRTQQEDSAVYLCASSLAQGMSTQYFGPGTRLTVL.